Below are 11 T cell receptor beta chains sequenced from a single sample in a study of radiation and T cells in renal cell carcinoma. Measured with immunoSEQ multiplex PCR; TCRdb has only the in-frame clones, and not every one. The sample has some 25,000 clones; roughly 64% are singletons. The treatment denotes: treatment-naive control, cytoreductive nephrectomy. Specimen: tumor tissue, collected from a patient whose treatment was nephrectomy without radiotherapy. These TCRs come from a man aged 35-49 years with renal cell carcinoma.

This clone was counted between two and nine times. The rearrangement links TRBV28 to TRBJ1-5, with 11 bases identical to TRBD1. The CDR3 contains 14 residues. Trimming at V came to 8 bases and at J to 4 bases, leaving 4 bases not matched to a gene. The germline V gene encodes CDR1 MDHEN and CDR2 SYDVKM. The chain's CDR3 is CASGTGGGNQPQHF. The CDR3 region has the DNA TGTGCCAGCGGGACAGGGGGTGGAAATCAGCCCCAGCATTTT.

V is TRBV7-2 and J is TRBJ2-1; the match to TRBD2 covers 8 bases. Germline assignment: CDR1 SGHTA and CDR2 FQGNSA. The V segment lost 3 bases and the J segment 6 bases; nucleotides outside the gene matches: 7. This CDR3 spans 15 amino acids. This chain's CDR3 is CASSFRMAGGNEQFF. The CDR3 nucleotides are TGTGCCAGCAGCTTCCGTATGGCGGGGGGCAATGAGCAGTTCTTC. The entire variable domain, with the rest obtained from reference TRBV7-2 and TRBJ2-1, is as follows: GAGVSQSPSNKVTEKGKDVELRCDPISGHTALYWYRQSLGQGLEFLIYFQGNSAPDKSGLPSDRFSAERTGGSVSTLTIQRTQQEDSAVYLCASSFRMAGGNEQFFGPGTRLTVL.

CDR3 DNA sequence: TGTGCCAGCTCACCGGAGAACAGGGTCGGTCAGCCCCAGCATTTT. It specifies CASSPENRVGQPQHF. This chain uses TRBV18 with TRBJ1-5, with a possible D match to TRBD1 (6 bases). CDR3 size: 15 residues. Germline V gene lookup returns CDR1 KGHSH and CDR2 LQKENI. V was clipped by 3 bases and J by 6 bases, with 15 bases between them.

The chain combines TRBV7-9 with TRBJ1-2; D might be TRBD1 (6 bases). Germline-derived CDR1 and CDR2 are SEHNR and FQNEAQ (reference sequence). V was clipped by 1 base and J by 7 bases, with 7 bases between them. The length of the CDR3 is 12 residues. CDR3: CASSLDRVGYTF. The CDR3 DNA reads TGTGCCAGCAGCTTAGACAGGGTTGGCTACACCTTC.

CDR3 protein: CASSSTYQETQYF. Here the CDR3 DNA reads TGTGCCAGCAGTTCAACGTACCAAGAGACCCAGTACTTC. The rearrangement joins TRBV27 to TRBJ2-5; unclear D gene. Germline V gene sequence: CDR1 MNHEY, CDR2 SMNVEV (reference sequence). The CDR3 is 13 amino acids. Trimming took off 4 bases at V and 0 bases at J, with 6 bases between the two ends.

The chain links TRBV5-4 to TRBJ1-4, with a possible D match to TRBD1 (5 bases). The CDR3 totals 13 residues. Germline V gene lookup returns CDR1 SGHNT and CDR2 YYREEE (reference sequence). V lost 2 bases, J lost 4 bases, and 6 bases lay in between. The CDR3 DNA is TGTGCCAGCAGCTTCGGGGGTAATGAAAAACTGTTTTTT. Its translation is CASSFGGNEKLFF.

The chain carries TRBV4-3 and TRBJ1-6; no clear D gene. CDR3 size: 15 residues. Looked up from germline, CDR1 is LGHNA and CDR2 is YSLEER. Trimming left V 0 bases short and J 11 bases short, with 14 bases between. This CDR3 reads CASSQDRWGTAPLHF. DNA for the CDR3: TGCGCCAGCAGCCAAGATCGCTGGGGAACGGCACCCCTCCACTTT.

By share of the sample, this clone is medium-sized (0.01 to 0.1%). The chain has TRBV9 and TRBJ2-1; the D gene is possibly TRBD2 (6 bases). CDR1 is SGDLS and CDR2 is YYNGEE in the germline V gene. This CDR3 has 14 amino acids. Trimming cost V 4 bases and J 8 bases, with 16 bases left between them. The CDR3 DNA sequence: TGTGCCAGCAGCATGGGACTGCCCGGCGATGAGCAGTTCTTC. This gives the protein CASSMGLPGDEQFF.

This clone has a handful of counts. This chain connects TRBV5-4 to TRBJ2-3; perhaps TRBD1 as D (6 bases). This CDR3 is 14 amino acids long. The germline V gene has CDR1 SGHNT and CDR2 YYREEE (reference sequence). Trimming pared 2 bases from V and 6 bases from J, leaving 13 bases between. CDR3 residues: CASSLSGTSDTQYF. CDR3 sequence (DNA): TGTGCCAGCAGCTTATCCGGGACATCGGATACGCAGTATTTT.

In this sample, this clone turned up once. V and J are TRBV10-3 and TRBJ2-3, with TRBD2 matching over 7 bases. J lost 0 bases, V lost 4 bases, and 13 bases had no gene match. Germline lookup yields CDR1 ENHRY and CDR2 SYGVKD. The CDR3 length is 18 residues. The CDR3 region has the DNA TGTGCCATCAGTGGTGGGTCAGGGAGGGATCCTAGCACAGATACGCAGTATTTT. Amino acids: CAISGGSGRDPSTDTQYF.

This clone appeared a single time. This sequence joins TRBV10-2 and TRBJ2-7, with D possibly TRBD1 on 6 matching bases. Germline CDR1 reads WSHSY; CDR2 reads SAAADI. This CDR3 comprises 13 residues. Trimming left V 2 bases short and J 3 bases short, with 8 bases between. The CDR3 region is CASSEGQSYEQYV. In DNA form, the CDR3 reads TGCGCCAGCAGTGAGGGACAGAGCTACGAGCAGTACGTC.